A selection of T cell receptor beta chains follows, all from one sample in a study of OX40 agonist ivuxolimab in advanced cancers. Clones were sequenced by immunoSEQ multiplex PCR, and TCRdb holds only the in-frame ones, with some missing. The sample records tens of thousands of clones, about three quarters being singletons. Specimen: CD4+ or CD8+ T cells sorted from blood, collected in a trial of the OX40 agonist ivuxolimab. The receptors here all came from an adult with an advanced solid tumor such as melanoma, head and neck, liver or kidney cancer. Each CDR3 is given with its conserved first and last residue. Each record gives: V gene, clone size, D gene, J gene, CDR3 DNA, CDR3 protein. The D gene is left open where the match is weak. Rows may omit the clone size; those that give it use once, few, many or a size class.

>TRBV19|once|TRBD1|TRBJ2-7
TGTGCCACCGGGACAGGGGTTACCTACGAGCAGTACTTC
CATGTGVTYEQYF
>TRBV7-2|medium-sized|.|TRBJ1-5
TGTGCCAGCAGCTCCGGACGGTTGAATCAGCCCCAGCATTTT
CASSSGRLNQPQHF
>TRBV9|.|TRBD2|TRBJ2-5
TGTGCCAGCAGCGTAGGGACTAGCGGGCTCCTTGTCGGAGAGACCCAGTACTTC
CASSVGTSGLLVGETQYF
>TRBV2|few|.|TRBJ1-2
TGTGCCAGCGGGCAGGGAAGGACCTTTTATGGCTACACCTTC
CASGQGRTFYGYTF
>TRBV27|.|TRBD2|TRBJ2-7
TGTGCCAGCACCGGCGGGAGGGATTACGAGCAGTACTTC
CASTGGRDYEQYF
>TRBV6-6|.|.|TRBJ1-1
TGTGCCAGCAGTTATAGCCAGGGTGAGGTAGCTTTCTTT
CASSYSQGEVAFF
>TRBV5-4|.|TRBD2|TRBJ2-3
TGTGCCAGCAGCTCTCGACTAGCCGGTGATACGCAGTATTTT
CASSSRLAGDTQYF
>TRBV12-5|.|TRBD1|TRBJ2-3
TGTGCTAGTGGTTCGGGACAGGGTGCGGATACGCAGTATTTT
CASGSGQGADTQYF
>TRBV27|.|.|TRBJ2-1
TGTGCCAGCAGTTCCGTCCGGGACGTCAATGAGCAGTTCTTC
CASSSVRDVNEQFF
>TRBV28|.|.|TRBJ1-5
TGTGCCAGCAGTCCCCCCCGGGGCAGGTTTGGTCAGCCCCAGCATTTT
CASSPPRGRFGQPQHF
>TRBV6-5|few|.|TRBJ1-1
TGTGCCAGCAGCACCGGGCTCGGCACTGAAGCTTTCTTT
CASSTGLGTEAFF
>TRBV7-2|.|TRBD2|TRBJ2-5
TGTGCCAGCAGCTTAGTGACTAGCGGGAGGGGGATAAAAGAGACCCAGTACTTC
CASSLVTSGRGIKETQYF
>TRBV5-5|.|TRBD1|TRBJ2-5
TGTGCCAGCAGCTGGGACAGCCAAGAGACCCAGTACTTC
CASSWDSQETQYF
>TRBV5-6|.|.|TRBJ1-5
TGTGCCAGCAGCTTGTATGGTAGCAATCAGCCCCAGCATTTT
CASSLYGSNQPQHF
>TRBV5-1|.|.|TRBJ2-5
TGCGCCAGCAGCTTCGGGGCCGAGGAGACCCAGTACTTC
CASSFGAEETQYF
>TRBV11-3|.|.|TRBJ2-7
TGTGCCAGCAGCGCAGGGACCTACGAGCAGTACTTC
CASSAGTYEQYF
>TRBV30|.|.|TRBJ2-2
TGTGCCTGGGCCCCCCAGAACACCGGGGAGCTGTTTTTT
CAWAPQNTGELFF
>TRBV19|.|TRBD2|TRBJ2-1
TGTGCCAGTAGTATACCTAGCGGGAGTTCGTCCTACAATGAGCAGTTCTTC
CASSIPSGSSSYNEQFF
>TRBV28|.|TRBD1|TRBJ2-7
TGTGCCAGCAGTCGACAGGGGAAGACCTCCTACGAGCAGTACTTC
CASSRQGKTSYEQYF
>TRBV5-1|.|.|TRBJ2-7
TGCGCCAGCAGCTTAGTAACGGATTACGAGCAGTACTTC
CASSLVTDYEQYF
>TRBV7-9|few|.|TRBJ1-3
TGTGCCAGCAGCCCCTCCACGCTCTCTGGAAACACCATATATTTT
CASSPSTLSGNTIYF
>TRBV5-1|once|.|TRBJ2-1
TGCGCCAGCAGCTCCCCTGAGACCTACAATGAGCAGTTCTTC
CASSSPETYNEQFF
>TRBV7-9|few|TRBD1|TRBJ1-4
TGTGCCAGCAGCCGTTTTCAGGGGGCAAGTGAAAAACTGTTTTTT
CASSRFQGASEKLFF
>TRBV5-1|.|.|TRBJ1-2
TGCGCCAGCAGCTTCTCTGGGGACTATGGCTACACCTTC
CASSFSGDYGYTF
>TRBV30|.|TRBD2|TRBJ2-1
TGTGCCTGGAGTCCCGCGGGAGGGGGGAGAACCGGGCAGTTCTTC
CAWSPAGGGRTGQFF
>TRBV28|.|.|TRBJ1-2
TGTGCCAGCAAGGCTATCTATGGCTACACCTTC
CASKAIYGYTF
>TRBV7-2|few|TRBD2|TRBJ2-7
TGTGCCAGCAGCTTGGGTCCGGGGGGAAACGAGCAGTACTTC
CASSLGPGGNEQYF
>TRBV11-3|.|.|TRBJ1-1
TGTGCCAGCAGCTTAGCCAACACTGAAGCTTTCTTT
CASSLANTEAFF
>TRBV30|.|.|TRBJ2-7
TGTGCCTGGAGCGCCCTAAGCGGACTGACCTACGAGCAGTACTTC
CAWSALSGLTYEQYF
>TRBV11-1|.|.|TRBJ2-7
TGTGCCAGCAGCGAGGGACATATAACCTACGAGCAGTACTTC
CASSEGHITYEQYF
>TRBV2|.|TRBD1|TRBJ1-4
TGTGCCAGCAGTGAGATACAGGGGGGGAATGAAAAACTGTTTTTT
CASSEIQGGNEKLFF
>TRBV6-6|.|TRBD1|TRBJ1-5
TGTGCCAGCAGGGGACAGGAGGATCAGCCCCAGCATTTT
CASRGQEDQPQHF
>TRBV28|.|TRBD1|TRBJ2-7
TGTGCCAGCAGCCACCGGGACAGGGTCTCCTACGAGCAGTACTTC
CASSHRDRVSYEQYF
>TRBV5-6|.|.|TRBJ2-1
TGTGCCAGCAGCTTGGTCCCCCAGGTAAATGAGCAGTTCTTC
CASSLVPQVNEQFF
>TRBV7-3|.|.|TRBJ1-6
TGTGCCAGCAGCGAATCAGCCGGCAATTCACCCCTCCACTTT
CASSESAGNSPLHF
>TRBV5-1|.|.|TRBJ1-2
TGCGCCAGCAGCTTTTCAGAAAACTATGGCTACACCTTC
CASSFSENYGYTF
>TRBV11-2|.|.|TRBJ1-2
TGTGCCAGCAGCTTAGATGGGCAGAACTATGGCTACACCTTC
CASSLDGQNYGYTF
>TRBV7-9|.|TRBD1|TRBJ2-2
TGTGCCAGCAGCTTAGGCCAGGGGGCAAACACCGGGGAGCTGTTTTTT
CASSLGQGANTGELFF
>TRBV6-1|few|.|TRBJ2-7
TGTGCCAGCAGTGAAGTGGCCGACCCCAGGTACGAGCAGTACTTC
CASSEVADPRYEQYF
>TRBV6-5|.|.|TRBJ2-2
TGTGCCAGCAGTAGACAAGAGGGTGGCACCGGGGAGCTGTTTTTT
CASSRQEGGTGELFF
>TRBV10-3|.|.|TRBJ2-7
TGTGCCATCAGTGAGTCCGGGCGGGCAGACGAGCAGTACTTC
CAISESGRADEQYF
>TRBV7-6|.|.|TRBJ2-3
TGTGCCAGCAGCGGACCCCCAGATACGCAGTATTTT
CASSGPPDTQYF
>TRBV18|.|.|TRBJ1-1
TGTGCCAGCTCACCAGATGTGAACACTGAAGCTTTCTTT
CASSPDVNTEAFF
>TRBV28|.|.|TRBJ2-5
TGTGCCAGCAGTTCTATTCAAGAGACCCAGTACTTC
CASSSIQETQYF
>TRBV9|.|.|TRBJ2-7
TGTGCCAGCAGCCCGAGCCCAGGGGTGGGGGCCTACGAGCAGTACTTC
CASSPSPGVGAYEQYF
>TRBV6-6|.|TRBD2|TRBJ2-1
TGTGCCAGCAGTTCGAGGACTAGCGCAGCGGAGCAGTTCTTC
CASSSRTSAAEQFF
>TRBV19|.|.|TRBJ2-2
TGTGCCAGTACCTTGAACACCGGGGAGCTGTTTTTT
CASTLNTGELFF
>TRBV5-4|few|.|TRBJ2-7
TGTGCCAGCAGCTTGGTGGGGGAGGTACAGTACTTC
CASSLVGEVQYF
>TRBV6-5|.|TRBD1|TRBJ2-3
TGTGCCAGCAGGATGGCCAGGGGGCATAGAGATACGCAGTATTTT
CASRMARGHRDTQYF
>TRBV20-1|.|.|TRBJ2-4
TGCAGTGCTAGTCGGGGGAACATTCAGTACTTC
CSASRGNIQYF
>TRBV19|.|TRBD1|TRBJ2-7
TGTGCCAGTAGTTTGACCGGGACAGGGCAAAACGAGCAGTACTTC
CASSLTGTGQNEQYF
>TRBV11-3|.|.|TRBJ2-3
TGTGCCAGCAGCTTAGTCCAGATGGGAGATACGCAGTATTTT
CASSLVQMGDTQYF
>TRBV7-9|.|.|TRBJ1-1
TGTGCCAGCAGCGTCAACGGGGACACTGAAGCTTTCTTT
CASSVNGDTEAFF